This T cell receptor (beta chain) was identified during a study of CD8 T cells in Susac syndrome. This clonotype has a handful of counts. The authors reverse transcribed roughly 0.5 to 1 ug RNA with random hexamers. MiXCR, applied by TCRdb to the immunoSEQ multiplex PCR reads, yields one record per CDR3 protein. The sample carries a few hundred thousand distinct CDR3 sequences, roughly 96% recorded once. CDR1 is MDHEN and CDR2 is SYDVKM in the germline V gene. The V end lost 1 base, the J end lost 3 bases, and 3 bases lay between the germline ends. There are 12 residues in the CDR3. Material: CD4+ T cells from PBMCs. The chain combines TRBV28 with TRBJ1-1; D call uncertain. The clonotype originates from a human donor with multiple sclerosis. The CDR3 DNA is TGTGCCAGCAGTTTATCGTACACTGAAGCTTTCTTT. Amino acid sequence: CASSLSYTEAFF.